The T cell receptor (beta chain) described here comes from a study of blood T cells in healthy people across ages (dated by TCRdb to 2013 to 2016). As for the study more broadly: Template switching captured roughly one uniquely barcoded TCR beta cDNA molecule per two T cells in model experiments. Four age groups were formed from the donors: young (average 16 years), middle-aged (approximately 39), aged (under 70) and long-lived (about 75). Using deep sequencing normalized with unique cDNA molecular identifiers, the study measured how TCR beta repertoire diversity changes with age. The study analyzed two additional independent replicas of 1 million unique cDNA reads from the same blood draw for two donors, one aged 18 to 29 and one aged 80 or older.

Trimmed from V: 2 bases; trimmed from J: 3 bases; junction bases lacking a gene match: 7. Reading from cysteine to phenylalanine, the CDR3 counts 16 amino acids. Kept here is only the CDR3 DNA, which spans 48 bases and is read in frame from base 1. Via the germline V gene, CDR1 is SGHDN and CDR2 FVKESK. Concerning this clonotype itself: Its cognate antigen has yet to be identified. Base-call qualities are not available, and no considerably larger clone is one nucleotide away.

Summary of the overall study and its limitations: As age increased, observed TCR beta diversity per million T cells dropped in a roughly linear way, and a significant reduction was already evident by age about 40. Estimates of total diversity from one million sequenced T cells were regarded as lower bounds and underestimates. Because the CMV infection status of the donors was unknown, age-related changes in expanded clonotypes may potentially have been confounded. Since profiling was done on bulk unsorted PBMCs, naive and antigen-experienced compartments could not be conclusively compared. A strong correlation was found between observed TCR beta diversity and the percentage of naive T cells measured by flow cytometry. Compared with the aged group, the long-lived group had more naive CD4+ T cells, fewer expanded clones and increased TCR diversity, a pattern suggesting age selection.

Libraries were built with 5' RACE. The sequencer listed for this sample is Illumina HiSeq 2500. A second about 7 to 11 cycle PCR used a sample-barcoded 5' primer and a J-beta primer mix. Each TCR beta cDNA molecule received a unique molecular identifier from a template-switch 5' adaptor carrying 12 random nucleotides. Each sample yielded at least 3 million CDR3-containing paired-end reads. First-strand cDNA was synthesized from all RNA with the Mint cDNA synthesis kit, primed by a TRBC-specific oligonucleotide. All cDNA was treated with uracil-DNA glycosylase and then went through a first 18-cycle PCR with the universal primers M1SS and BC2_uni_R. In the authors' own workflow: Each sample was normalized by randomly selecting 1 million high-quality reads, each carrying a distinct molecular identifier. Instead of being binned into consensus sequences, reads with shared molecular identifiers were discarded. MiTCR, set to a Q25 quality threshold and the strictest error-elimination algorithm, was used for CDR3 identification, clonotype clustering and error correction. A nonparametric unseen species model with Euler transformation was used to estimate a lower bound on total TCR beta diversity. TCRdb reran the public reads through fastp at Q25 and MiXCR, keeping productive beta chains. Rows with one shared CDR3 protein collapse into an entry with the most common genes and DNA. What appears here as the V and J calls and clone size reflects TCRdb's work, not the paper's. Counted in this sample were roughly 800,000 distinct CDR3 sequences; approximately 25% of them appeared once. The ten largest clones add up to 9% to 9.5% of the sample.

The donors were roughly 40 Caucasian individuals from Russia, aged 6 to 90 years, who were systemically healthy. Ten milliliters of peripheral blood were drawn from each donor into EDTA-treated Vacutainer tubes. Ficoll-Paque density-gradient centrifugation was used to isolate PBMCs, with at least 6.5 million per sample. Trizol reagent was used to extract total RNA from PBMCs, with at least 6 micrograms per sample. Naive CD45RAhigh/CD27high T cell percentages were measured by flow cytometry on a PBMC aliquot from every donor. This same sample was also taken into another study, of T cells of mothers and their children. Per the second study: The donors were nine systemically healthy Caucasian individuals, made up of three mothers and their six children. cDNA synthesis used all of the extracted RNA, with approximately 1.4 ug of RNA in each 15 ul reaction. In the second PCR, sample barcodes and 2-4 random nucleotides were introduced via the M1S primer. Each mother yielded over 9.5 million TCR beta CDR3 reads and each child 3 million to 3.5 million reads. TCR recombination output is similarly shaped by thymic selection in related and unrelated pairs, with a minor effect exerted by inherited differences. Related mother-child pairs always showed normalized repertoire overlap that was slightly higher than in unrelated mother-child pairs, though the difference was never significant. No persistent microchimeric T cell clones were detected, at a sensitivity of 80 to 100 clones per million clonotypes. In the study, deep NGS was used to compare the TCR beta repertoires of mothers and children, and features distinguishing related mother-child pairs from unrelated individuals were sought. Mothers averaged about 40 +/- 4 years of age and children averaged around 10 +/- 4 years. Libraries were sequenced on Illumina HiSeq 2000 with 100+100 nt paired-end reads after adapter ligation with NEBNext reagents. To avoid cross-contamination, the mother libraries and the child libraries were prepared a month apart and sequenced in separate runs. Each donor had between about 500,000 and 2,100,000 distinct TCR beta clonotypes identified. Naive TCR beta clonotypes were estimated from low-frequency clonotypes matched to each donor's FACS-determined naive share, without sorting.

The TCR was taken from a boy younger than 18 in good health. Sequences were obtained from blood. This receptor chain uses TRBV14 and TRBJ2-4; 7 bases in between match TRBD1. The CDR3 region: CASSQLTGWDKNIQYF. The sequenced DNA: TGTGCCAGCAGCCAATTGACAGGGTGGGACAAAAACATTCAGTACTTC.